The T cell receptor beta chain under discussion was sequenced for a study of cytomegalovirus exposure and HLA in healthy donors. V was clipped by 4 bases and J by 0 bases; unmatched bases: 6. Germline CDR1 reads SGHTA; CDR2 reads FQGNSA. The CDR3 spans 15 residues. In the PCR, 60 Vbeta and 13 Jbeta primers were used. As handled by the study authors: As a later analysis found, there were 80 million to 90 million unique TCR beta chains, of which approximately 10 million were shared. Sequencing was performed with immunoSEQ multiplex PCR; in TCRdb, only in-frame clones are kept and a portion is missing. The V and J calls and the clone size are those of that table, but D and trimming were determined from the DNA. The data contain about 140,000 clones, approximately 79% of them seen just once; the ten biggest clones take up approximately 8.8%. Study-level results: Several of the most significant clusters appeared, in a later analysis, to be linked to common viral pathogens. Being indistinguishable, some V segments were excluded, TRBV6-2 and TRBV6-3 among them. The listing of fewer than 200 TCR beta chains classed them as cytomegalovirus-associated.

This clone was seen a handful of times. Its specificity is not known. V usage is TRBV7-2 and J usage is TRBJ2-7; 7 nucleotides line up with TRBD1. The specimen sequenced was PBMCs. This clonotype was obtained from a woman between 50 and 59 years old in good health and CMV-seropositive. CDR3 nucleotide sequence: TGTGCCAGCAGCTGGTACAGGGGTGGCTCCTACGAGCAGTACTTC. Amino acid sequence: CASSWYRGGSYEQYF.